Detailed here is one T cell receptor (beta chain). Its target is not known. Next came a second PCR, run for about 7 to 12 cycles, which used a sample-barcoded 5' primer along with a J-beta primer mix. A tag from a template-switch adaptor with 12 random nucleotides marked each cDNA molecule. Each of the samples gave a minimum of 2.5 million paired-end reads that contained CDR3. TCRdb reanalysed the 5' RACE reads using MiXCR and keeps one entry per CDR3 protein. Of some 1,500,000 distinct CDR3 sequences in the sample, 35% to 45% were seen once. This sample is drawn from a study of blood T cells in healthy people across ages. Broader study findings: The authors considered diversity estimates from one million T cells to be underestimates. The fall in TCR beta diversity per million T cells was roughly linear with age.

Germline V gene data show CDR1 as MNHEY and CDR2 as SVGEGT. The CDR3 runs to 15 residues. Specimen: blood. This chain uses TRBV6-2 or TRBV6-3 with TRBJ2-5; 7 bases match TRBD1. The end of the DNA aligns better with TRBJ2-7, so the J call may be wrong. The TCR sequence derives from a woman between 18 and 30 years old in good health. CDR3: CASSPGQPAEDEQYF. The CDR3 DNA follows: TGTGCCAGCAGTCCGGGACAGCCTGCTGAGGACGAGCAGTACTTC.